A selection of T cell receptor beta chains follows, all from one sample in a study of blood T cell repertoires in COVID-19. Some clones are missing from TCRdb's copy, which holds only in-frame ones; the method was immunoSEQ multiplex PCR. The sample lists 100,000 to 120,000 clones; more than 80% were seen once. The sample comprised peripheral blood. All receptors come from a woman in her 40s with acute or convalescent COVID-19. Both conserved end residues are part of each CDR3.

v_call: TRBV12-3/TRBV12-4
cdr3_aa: CASSWTGVAFF

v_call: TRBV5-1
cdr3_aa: CASSAAPGDYGYTF

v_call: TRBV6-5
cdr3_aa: CASSLQGAYDEQYF

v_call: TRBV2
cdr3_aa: CASTQGPNTEAFF

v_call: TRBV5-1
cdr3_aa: CASSSGTGTEQYF

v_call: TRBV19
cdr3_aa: CASSTLRTAEAFF

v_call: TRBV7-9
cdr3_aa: CASSFPTTGENTEAFF

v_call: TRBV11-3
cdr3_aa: CASSPNSGAADTQYF

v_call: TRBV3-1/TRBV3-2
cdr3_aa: CASSQGLADEQFF

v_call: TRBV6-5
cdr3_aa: CASRGLGQGHEQYF